One and the same sample provided the 8 T cell receptor beta chains below, sequenced in a study of Ad26.COV2.S vaccination and SARS-CoV-2 variants. Generated by immunoSEQ multiplex PCR, the TCRdb table keeps only in-frame clones and is missing some. The sample carries about 680,000 clones, 70% to 90% recorded once. Documented treatment: about 20 received Ad26.COV2.S at low or high dose, single or two shots; roughly 5 received placebo; per-sample allocation not given. Specimen acquisition occurred on day 63 following the initial vaccine or placebo injection. The sample consisted of peripheral blood, taken in a trial of Ad26.COV2.S vaccine versus placebo. These receptors were taken from a person aged 18-65 years who received the Ad26.COV2.S COVID-19 vaccine or a placebo.

This clone is a singleton in its sample. This sequence joins TRBV4-3 and TRBJ1-1; perhaps TRBD1 as D (5 bases). The CDR3 covers 13 residues. The germline CDR1 and CDR2 sequences are LGHNA and YSLEER. V was cut by 0 bases and J by 7 bases, with 9 bases left in between. CDR3 coding DNA: TGCGCCAGCAGCCAAGATTGGGGGGGTGAAGCTTTCTTT. This gives the protein CASSQDWGGEAFF.

This clone was recorded only once. The rearrangement links TRBV6-5 to TRBJ2-7; a possible D gene is TRBD1 (5 bases). This CDR3 contains 14 residues. CDR1 and CDR2 from the germline V gene are MNHEY and SVGAGI. V lost 4 bases and J 6 bases, leaving 16 bases between the germline ends. The chain's CDR3 is CASSSGPQVLEQYF. The CDR3 DNA reads TGTGCCAGCAGTTCCGGGCCACAGGTCCTCGAGCAGTACTTC.

The chain has TRBV3-1 (or the pseudogene TRBV3-2) and TRBJ2-1, with 15 bases that match TRBD2. V lost 4 bases, J lost 9 bases, and 7 bases stayed unmatched. There are 16 residues in the CDR3. Per the germline V gene, CDR1 is LGHDT and CDR2 is YNNKEL (reference sequence). In DNA, the CDR3 is TGTGCCAGCAGCCGAGGACTAGCGGGAGGGGGTAGTGAGCAGTTCTTC. It encodes CASSRGLAGGGSEQFF.

On this clone: Other DNA sequences within the sample encode an identical CDR3. The chain joins TRBV7-9 to TRBJ1-1; unclear D gene. Trimming shortened V by 3 bases and J by 1 base, and 6 bases separated the two germline ends. The CDR3 is made up of 13 amino acids. The V gene's germline CDR1 is SEHNR and CDR2 FQNEAQ (reference sequence). The CDR3 nucleotides read TGTGCCAGCAGCTTTACGGAGAACACTGAAGCTTTCTTT. It translates to CASSFTENTEAFF.

The chain uses TRBV12-3 or TRBV12-4 and TRBJ1-1; D possibly corresponds to TRBD1 (6 bases). The CDR3 sequence is 13 residues long. V was cut by 4 bases and J by 10 bases, with 16 bases left in between. The CDR3 sequence is CASSWGGGLGAFF. In DNA, the CDR3 is TGTGCCAGCAGTTGGGGCGGGGGGCTTGGAGCTTTCTTT.

This chain uses TRBV7-2 with TRBJ2-3, with TRBD2 identical over 7 bases. This CDR3 spans 15 amino acids. J lost 2 bases, V lost 2 bases, and 4 bases had no gene match. CDR1 is SGHTA and CDR2 is FQGNSA in the germline V gene. The CDR3 reads CASSLRSGPTDTQYF. In DNA, the CDR3 is TGTGCCAGCAGCTTACGTAGCGGGCCCACAGATACGCAGTATTTT.

This clone occurred once. The V gene is TRBV20-1, the J gene TRBJ1-3; no definite D call. Germline V gives CDR1 DFQATT, CDR2 SNEGSKA (reference sequence). This CDR3 comprises 11 residues. Trimming pared 6 bases from V and 9 bases from J, leaving 12 bases between. CDR3 sequence: CSASSGSTIYF. CDR3 nucleotide sequence: TGCAGTGCCTCGTCGGGGAGCACCATATATTTT.

In regard to this clone: The same CDR3 arises from other DNA sequences in this sample as well. The V gene is TRBV11-2, the J gene TRBJ2-1; 13 positions match TRBD2. The CDR3 is 15 amino acids. Per the germline V gene, CDR1 is SGHAT and CDR2 is FQNNGV. The J segment lost 4 bases and the V segment lost 5 bases, leaving 2 bases of the junction unmatched. The CDR3 is CASSQGLAGYNEQFF. DNA for the CDR3: TGTGCCAGCAGCCAGGGACTAGCGGGGTACAATGAGCAGTTCTTC.